The present TCR beta chain was sequenced within a study of kidney transplant recipient with SARS-CoV-2 infection. TCRdb analysed the reads with MiXCR anew, one entry per CDR3 protein. This sample has 200,000 to 300,000 distinct CDR3 sequences, with 25% to 35% found just once. Germline loops: CDR1 SGHAT, CDR2 FQNNGV. Trimming took off 3 bases at V and 4 bases at J, with 21 bases between the two ends. The CDR3 runs to 17 residues. In this sample, this clonotype turned up many times. The genes are TRBV11-2 and TRBJ1-2; D unresolved. This TCR was recovered from a male patient between 25 and 39 years old who had COVID-19 and was a kidney transplant recipient. Some of the T cells might come from the graft donor. The starting material was a blood sample, obtained at baseline and on roughly day 110 from a kidney transplant recipient. CDR3 nucleotide sequence: TGTGCCAGCAGCTTCTCGAGAACAAGCAGAAAGACCTATGGCTACACCTTC. Encoded protein: CASSFSRTSRKTYGYTF.